This T cell receptor beta chain was identified during a study of beta chain features in type 1 diabetes. Study observations and caveats: PCR might show a preference for shorter templates, equally across patients and controls. Patients with type 1 diabetes showed fewer VDJ junction insertions and more deletions.

There was one heparinised blood draw per donor, averaging approximately 120 mL. Of the isolated RNA, all was reverse transcribed, and so the sequenced material was expressed TCRB transcripts. Data came from immunoSEQ multiplex PCR; TCRdb stores just in-frame clones and leaves some out. The sample records 500,000 to 700,000 clones, 15% being singletons. CDR1 and CDR2 from the germline V gene are SEHNR and FQNEAQ (reference sequence). The CDR3 has 13 amino acids. V dropped 1 base and J dropped 5 bases, with 9 bases sitting between them. In regard to this clone: The antigen is not known.

This clonotype was obtained from a man younger than 35 in good health. The rearrangement uses TRBV7-9 and TRBJ2-7; the D is unclear. The specimen sequenced was naive CD4+ T cells from blood. Here the CDR3 DNA reads TGTGCCAGCAGCTTAGATAGGGCCCACGAGCAGTACTTC. Its translation is CASSLDRAHEQYF. Together with reference TRBV7-9 and TRBJ2-7, the CDR3 gives the full variable domain: DTGVSQNPRHKITKRGQNVTFRCDPISEHNRLYWYRQTLGQGPEFLTYFQNEAQLEKSRLLSDRFSAERPKGSFSTLEIQRTEQGDSAMYLCASSLDRAHEQYFGPGTRLTVT.